Below, 25 T cell receptor beta chains from the same sample are listed, as sequenced in a study of T cell repertoires in cytomegalovirus infection. These TCRs' antigens remain unknown. TCRdb independently ran MiXCR on the reads; one entry per CDR3 protein. The sample has roughly 990,000 distinct CDR3 sequences; approximately 32% are singletons. The material was cultured CD8+ T cells from PBMCs, obtained from culture after CMV antigen stimulation. The source of these receptors is a human donor in good health (CMV status not recorded). Some clones in this sample may be carry-over from other donors' samples.

The V gene is TRBV4-2, the J gene TRBJ2-7; no reliable D call. V shed 1 base and J shed 6 bases, with 10 bases lying between them. The germline CDR1 and CDR2 sequences are LGHNA and YNFKEQ. The CDR3 is 13 amino acids. The chain's CDR3 is CASSQGAVVEQYF. In nucleotides, the CDR3 is TGTGCCAGCAGCCAAGGGGCCGTTGTCGAGCAGTACTTC.

This clonotype appeared once. Germline and junction disagree at one end, which may indicate a read error. The chain is built from TRBV6-8 and TRBJ2-7, with D maybe TRBD2 (7 bases). This CDR3 comprises 14 residues. Germline CDR1 is MNHGY and CDR2 is SAAAGT. For the CDR3, the DNA is TGTGCCAGCAGTTCCCCGGGGGGCCTCCACGAGCAGCACTTC. It specifies CASSSPGGLHEQHF.

This clonotype has a handful of counts. The V gene is TRBV19, the J gene TRBJ1-1; no clear D. CDR1 and CDR2 from the germline V gene are LNHDA and SQIVND (reference sequence). V was clipped by 7 bases and J by 4 bases, with 10 bases between them. CDR3 length: 12 residues. The CDR3 coding sequence is TGTGCCAGTATAGGTGGTAGCACTGAAGCTTTCTTT. Residues: CASIGGSTEAFF.

The rearrangement joins TRBV27 to TRBJ1-2; possibly TRBD1 for D (6 bases). The CDR3 covers 14 residues. Germline loops: CDR1 MNHEY, CDR2 SMNVEV (reference sequence). Trimming took off 8 bases at V and 8 bases at J, with 21 bases between the two ends. CDR3 amino acids: CASGTGAGDIGYTF. The CDR3 DNA sequence: TGTGCCAGCGGGACCGGGGCAGGGGATATCGGCTACACCTTC.

The CDR3 sequence: CASTGPGHLSSGNTIYF. In nucleotides, the CDR3 is TGTGCCAGCACCGGACCGGGACACCTTAGCTCTGGAAACACCATATATTTT. The chain carries TRBV6-2 or TRBV6-3 and TRBJ1-3; tentatively, D is TRBD1 (6 bases). CDR3 length equals 17 residues. Trimming left V 7 bases short and J 0 bases short, with 19 bases between. Germline assignment: CDR1 MNHEY and CDR2 SVGEGT.

This chain uses TRBV18 with TRBJ1-2; TRBD1 matches at 8 bases. The germline V gene has CDR1 KGHSH and CDR2 LQKENI. With V trimmed by 5 bases and J by 0 bases, 8 bases remained unmatched. CDR3 length equals 16 residues. The CDR3 spells CASSTKGQGTNYGYTF. For the CDR3, the DNA is TGTGCCAGCTCAACAAAAGGACAGGGAACTAACTATGGCTACACCTTC.

This clonotype was observed a handful of times. The CDR3 is CASSFKLAVGRETQYF. The CDR3 DNA reads TGTGCCAGCAGCTTTAAACTAGCGGTGGGGCGGGAGACCCAGTACTTC. The rearrangement joins TRBV5-6 to TRBJ2-5; the match to TRBD2 covers 8 bases. Germline-derived CDR1 and CDR2 are SGHDT and YYEEEE. CDR3 length: 16 residues. V lost 2 bases to trimming and J lost 5 bases; unmatched junction nucleotides: 11.

This clonotype was recorded at least ten times. V gene TRBV7-9 combines with J gene TRBJ1-6; the D is unclear. Trimming removed 2 bases at V and 6 bases at J, with 14 bases between. This CDR3 contains 16 residues. Per the germline V gene, CDR1 is SEHNR and CDR2 is FQNEAQ (reference sequence). The CDR3 sequence: CASSLIREGSNSPLHF. The CDR3 coding sequence is TGTGCCAGCAGCTTAATTCGCGAGGGCAGTAATTCACCCCTCCACTTT.

This clonotype appeared a few times. CDR3 bases: TGTGCCAGTAACCGGGGACAGTTTTACAATGAGCAGTTCTTC. This codes for CASNRGQFYNEQFF. V and J are TRBV19 and TRBJ2-1, with 7 bases matching TRBD1. Germline V CDR1 and CDR2: LNHDA, SQIVND (reference sequence). J lost 4 bases, V lost 7 bases, and 7 bases had no gene match. This CDR3 contains 14 residues.

CDR3 sequence: CASSLDRQTDTQYF. Written as DNA, the CDR3 is TGTGCCAGCAGTTTGGACAGGCAAACAGATACGCAGTATTTT. This chain uses TRBV28 with TRBJ2-3, with TRBD1 identical over 7 bases. J was trimmed by 3 bases and V by 3 bases; bases with no gene match: 3. Germline loops: CDR1 MDHEN, CDR2 SYDVKM. The CDR3 runs 14 residues.

The rearrangement joins TRBV27 to TRBJ1-5; D remains unclear. V lost 0 bases and J lost 5, with 5 bases in between. Germline loops: CDR1 MNHEY, CDR2 SMNVEV (reference sequence). CDR3 length: 13 amino acids. The CDR3 bases are TGTGCCAGCAGTTTATCCGAAGATCAGCCCCAGCATTTT. It yields the protein CASSLSEDQPQHF.

This clonotype was seen repeatedly, ten times or more. The rearrangement links TRBV7-6 to TRBJ2-2; 9 positions match TRBD2. The CDR3 is 17 residues long. V lost 0 bases and J lost 2; bases outside the gene matches: 4. Germline values: CDR1 SGHVS, CDR2 FNYEAQ. CDR3: CASSLASGGINTGELFF. CDR3 bases: TGTGCCAGCAGCTTAGCGAGCGGGGGGATTAACACCGGGGAGCTGTTTTTT.

The chain joins TRBV2 to TRBJ2-5; 7 bases agree with TRBD2. With V trimmed by 8 bases and J by 4 bases, 7 bases remained unmatched. This CDR3 spans 13 amino acids. Germline V gene sequence: CDR1 SNHLY, CDR2 FYNNEI. The CDR3 nucleotides are TGTGCCAGCCCTCACAGCGGGGCAGAGACCCAGTACTTC. It translates to CASPHSGAETQYF.

This clonotype was detected a few times. The gene calls are TRBV2 and TRBJ2-1, with D possibly being TRBD1 (6 bases). Trimming pared 6 bases from V and 0 bases from J, leaving 15 bases between. Germline loops: CDR1 SNHLY, CDR2 FYNNEI. CDR3 length equals 16 residues. The CDR3 region has the DNA TGTGCCAGCAGGAGGCAGGGGCGTATCTCCTACAATGAGCAGTTCTTC. Amino acid sequence: CASRRQGRISYNEQFF.

This clonotype was seen at least ten times. The rearrangement joins TRBV7-6 to TRBJ2-2; D remains unclear. V lost 1 base and J lost 4, with 7 bases in between. CDR1 SGHVS and CDR2 FNYEAQ come from the germline V gene. The length of the CDR3 is 14 residues. CDR3 DNA: TGTGCCAGCAGCTTAGGTACAGCCACCGGGGAGCTGTTTTTT. It translates to CASSLGTATGELFF. Variable domain in full (rest from reference TRBV7-6 and TRBJ2-2): GAGVSQSPRYKVTKRGQDVALRCDPISGHVSLYWYRQALGQGPEFLTYFNYEAQQDKSGLPNDRFSAERPEGSISTLTIQRTEQRDSAMYRCASSLGTATGELFFGEGSRLTVL.

This clonotype has more than one count but fewer than ten. This chain uses TRBV3-1 with TRBJ1-6; 7 bases line up with TRBD1. Per germline, CDR1 LGHDT and CDR2 YNNKEL (reference sequence). V trimming: 6 bases; J trimming: 0 bases; junction bases outside the gene matches: 5. The CDR3 is 16 residues long. In DNA, the CDR3 is TGTGCCAGCAGGGTGGGACAGAGCTCCTATAATTCACCCCTCCACTTT. Residues: CASRVGQSSYNSPLHF.

The V and J genes are TRBV7-9 and TRBJ1-1; D not certain. Trimming left V 4 bases short and J 6 bases short, with 24 bases between. CDR1 is SEHNR, CDR2 FQNEAQ, per germline (reference sequence). The CDR3 is 17 residues long. The CDR3 is CASSSQDWLYGVAEAFF. For the CDR3, the DNA is TGTGCCAGCAGCTCTCAAGACTGGCTTTATGGTGTGGCTGAAGCTTTCTTT.

This clonotype has only a few counts. This sequence joins TRBV10-3 and TRBJ2-3; 9 bases agree with TRBD2. Germline CDR1 and CDR2: ENHRY and SYGVKD. The CDR3 is made up of 15 amino acids. J gave up 5 bases and V 0 bases, and 3 bases lay outside the gene matches. CDR3 sequence: CAISESAGGQDTQYF. In nucleotides, the CDR3 is TGTGCCATCAGTGAGTCTGCGGGGGGGCAAGATACGCAGTATTTT.

This rearrangement joins TRBV12-3 or TRBV12-4 to TRBJ2-1; D assignment may be TRBD1 or TRBD2 (5 bases each). This CDR3 comprises 17 residues. Trimming shortened V by 6 bases and J by 2 bases, and 20 bases separated the two germline ends. The CDR3 region has the DNA TGTGCCAGCAGAATGTCCCCTGGGGGTTTCACCTACAATGAGCAGTTCTTC. This translates into CASRMSPGGFTYNEQFF.

In this sample, this clonotype turned up a few times. The chain employs TRBV7-4 and TRBJ1-2; D is ambiguous. This CDR3 region has 12 residues. Between the trimmed V and J ends, which lost 5 bases and 7 bases, there was a span of 11 bases. Germline CDR1 is SGHVT and CDR2 is SQSDAQ. CDR3 amino acids: CASSPPWGGYTF. DNA for the CDR3: TGTGCCAGCAGCCCTCCGTGGGGTGGCTACACCTTC.

In the case of this clonotype: A read error may be the cause here, since a much bigger clone is one base away. The chain couples TRBV7-6 to TRBJ2-1; the match to TRBD2 covers 10 bases. This CDR3 region has 14 residues. CDR1 is SGHVS and CDR2 is FNYEAQ in the germline V gene. Unmatched junction bases numbered 11, after V lost 4 bases and J lost 14 bases. CDR3 sequence reads: CASSSVSSGGIKFF. For the CDR3, the DNA is TGTGCCAGCAGCTCCGTGTCTAGCGGGGGAATTAAGTTCTTC.

J is TRBJ1-1 and V is TRBV7-8, with 8 bases that match TRBD1. Germline V gene lookup returns CDR1 SGHVS and CDR2 FQNEAQ. There are 21 residues in the CDR3. Trimming removed 1 base from V and 0 bases from J; junction bases left unmatched: 19. The CDR3 DNA reads as TGTGCCAGCAGCTTAGTGATATACTTAGGACAGGGATCAAAAATGAACACTGAAGCTTTCTTT. Its translation is CASSLVIYLGQGSKMNTEAFF.

The table lists this clonotype with a few counts. The chain recombines TRBV6-2 or TRBV6-3 with TRBJ1-5; 8 bases are shared with TRBD1. V lost 3 bases to trimming and J lost 6 bases; unmatched junction nucleotides: 10. The CDR3 has 16 residues. Per the germline V gene, CDR1 is MNHEY and CDR2 is SVGEGT. CDR3 protein: CASSYRQGLSSQPQHF. In DNA, the CDR3 is TGTGCCAGCAGTTATAGACAGGGGCTTTCCAGTCAGCCCCAGCATTTT.

The V and J genes are TRBV5-5 and TRBJ2-5; TRBD2 agrees at 7 bases. Germline assignment: CDR1 SGHKS and CDR2 YYEKEE (reference sequence). CDR3 length: 18 amino acids. V dropped 3 bases and J dropped 7; count of bases not matched to a gene: 21. CDR3 sequence reads: CASSSLADAPGPKRTQYF. For the CDR3, the DNA is TGTGCCAGCAGCTCGCTAGCGGACGCTCCCGGACCAAAGAGGACCCAGTACTTC.

The chain is built from TRBV7-4 and TRBJ2-7; D gene ambiguous. Deletions cut 4 bases from V and 8 bases from J, with 15 bases between. This CDR3 region has 13 residues. Per germline, CDR1 SGHVT and CDR2 SQSDAQ. The CDR3 DNA follows: TGTGCCAGCAGCTCCACCCATTCCGGACAGCAGTACGTC. Translation gives CASSSTHSGQQYV.